Below, 31 T cell receptor beta chains from the same sample are listed, as sequenced in a study of blood T cell repertoires in COVID-19. Sequencing was performed with immunoSEQ multiplex PCR; in TCRdb, only in-frame clones are kept and a portion is missing. The sample carries around 200,000 clones, around 84% recorded once. The sequenced sample was peripheral blood. All receptors come from a woman aged 80 or over with active or convalescent COVID-19.

The rearrangement links TRBV2 to TRBJ2-2; TRBD1 matches 7 bases. Trimming took 7 bases from V and 0 from J; bases not matched to a gene: 8. The CDR3 totals 16 residues. Per germline, CDR1 SNHLY and CDR2 FYNNEI. The CDR3 sequence: CASTGQVSSNTGELFF. The CDR3, as DNA: TGTGCCAGCACCGGACAGGTGTCATCGAACACCGGGGAGCTGTTTTTT.

V usage is TRBV3-1 (or the pseudogene TRBV3-2) and J usage is TRBJ1-4; D is unresolved. Germline loops: CDR1 LGHDT, CDR2 YNNKEL (reference sequence). V lost 3 bases to trimming and J lost 8 bases, with 10 bases between them. This CDR3 spans 13 amino acids. CDR3 in amino acids: CASSHTTEEKLFF. In DNA form, the CDR3 reads TGTGCCAGCAGCCATACGACGGAGGAAAAACTGTTTTTT.

The gene calls are TRBV2 and TRBJ1-6; 7 nucleotides line up with TRBD1. V lost 7 bases, J lost 7 bases, and 7 bases stayed unmatched. The germline V gene has CDR1 SNHLY and CDR2 FYNNEI. CDR3 length: 14 residues. CDR3 sequence reads: CASKRQGDNSPLHF. CDR3 sequence (DNA): TGTGCCAGCAAACGACAGGGCGACAATTCACCCCTCCACTTT.

The CDR3 reads CASGRDRGFGELFF. CDR3 bases: TGTGCTAGTGGCCGGGACAGGGGATTCGGGGAGCTGTTTTTT. The chain links TRBV12-5 to TRBJ2-2; 10 bases align to TRBD1. The CDR3 runs 14 residues. The trim removed 6 bases at V and 7 bases at J, leaving 5 bases unmatched. Germline V lookup: CDR1 LGHNT, CDR2 FRNRAP.

The CDR3 loop reads CASSALSSKGQETQYF. The CDR3 DNA follows: TGTGCCAGCAGTGCCCTGTCCTCTAAGGGGCAAGAGACCCAGTACTTC. This sequence joins TRBV2 and TRBJ2-5, with TRBD1 as a possible D gene (5 bases). The CDR3 loop spans 16 amino acids. Trimming left V 4 bases short and J 2 bases short, with 17 bases between. The germline V gene has CDR1 SNHLY and CDR2 FYNNEI.

The rearrangement joins TRBV5-1 to TRBJ2-1, with a tentative D call TRBD1 (6 bases). The CDR3 length is 16 residues. Germline V lookup: CDR1 SGHRS, CDR2 YFSETQ. V was pared by 4 bases and J by 6 bases, with 20 bases between. CDR3: CASSPLTGIGSNEQFF. CDR3 DNA sequence: TGCGCCAGCAGCCCTCTAACAGGGATAGGGTCCAATGAGCAGTTCTTC.

This chain uses TRBV7-6 with TRBJ2-3; perhaps TRBD2 as D (6 bases). Germline-derived CDR1 and CDR2 are SGHVS and FNYEAQ. This CDR3 is built from 16 residues. The ends were cut back, 1 base at V and 0 bases at J, with 11 bases in the middle. The CDR3 bases are TGTGCCAGCAGCTTAGTAAGCGGGCCTAGCACAGATACGCAGTATTTT. Its protein product is CASSLVSGPSTDTQYF.

The chain couples TRBV18 to TRBJ2-3; the match to TRBD2 covers 7 bases. V lost 1 base to trimming and J lost 3 bases; unmatched junction nucleotides: 10. CDR3 length equals 17 residues. Germline-derived CDR1 and CDR2 are KGHSH and LQKENI. The CDR3: CASSPLQGAGSTDTQYF. The CDR3 DNA follows: TGTGCCAGCTCACCACTCCAAGGAGCGGGGTCAACAGATACGCAGTATTTT.

The rearrangement joins TRBV4-2 to TRBJ2-1; 11 bases are shared with TRBD2. Germline V gene data show CDR1 as LGHNA and CDR2 as YNFKEQ. The CDR3 length is 17 residues. V lost 4 bases to trimming and J lost 0 bases; unmatched junction nucleotides: 5. This CDR3 is CASSRGTSGYSYNEQFF. In DNA form, the CDR3 reads TGTGCCAGCAGCCGCGGGACTAGCGGATACTCCTACAATGAGCAGTTCTTC.

V is TRBV18 and J is TRBJ1-4, with D tentatively TRBD1 (5 bases). The CDR3 loop spans 15 amino acids. Trimming took off 0 bases at V and 8 bases at J, with 13 bases between the two ends. CDR1 is KGHSH, CDR2 LQKENI, per germline. The CDR3 is CASSPPGSRGEKLFF. The CDR3 DNA sequence: TGTGCCAGCTCACCACCGGGGAGTCGGGGGGAAAAACTGTTTTTT. Drawing the rest from reference TRBV18 and TRBJ1-4, the complete variable domain is NAGVMQNPRHLVRRRGQEARLRCSPMKGHSHVYWYRQLPEEGLKFMVYLQKENIIDESGMPKERFSAEFPKEGPSILRIQQVVRGDSAAYFCASSPPGSRGEKLFFGSGTQLSVL.

V is TRBV27 and J is TRBJ2-7; D uncertain. The germline CDR1 and CDR2 sequences are MNHEY and SMNVEV (reference sequence). Trimming took 6 bases from V and 6 from J, leaving 15 bases between them. This CDR3 has 13 amino acids. In DNA, the CDR3 is TGTGCCAGCAGGCCTTTGGCGGTGGGCGAGCAGTACTTC. This translates into CASRPLAVGEQYF.

This chain joins TRBV6-1 and TRBJ2-5, with D possibly being TRBD1 (6 bases). The CDR3 is 14 residues long. The germline V and J ends were trimmed by 1 base and 4 bases, with 10 bases remaining between them. Per the germline V gene, CDR1 is MNHNS and CDR2 is SASEGT. In nucleotides, the CDR3 is TGTGCCAGCAGTGAAGACAGGGCAAGAGAGACCCAGTACTTC. Translating it yields CASSEDRARETQYF.

The chain combines TRBV6-2 or TRBV6-3 with TRBJ2-4, with a tentative D call TRBD2 (6 bases). The CDR3 is 17 amino acids. The V gene's germline CDR1 is MNHEY and CDR2 SVGEGT. Trimming removed 5 bases at V and 0 bases at J, with 17 bases between. The CDR3, as DNA: TGTGCCAGCAGTCCCCCCGGGGGTCATTCAGCCAAAAACATTCAGTACTTC. It codes for CASSPPGGHSAKNIQYF.

J is TRBJ2-3 and V is TRBV29-1; 7 bases are shared with TRBD2. Germline CDR1 and CDR2: SQVTM and ANQGSEA. The CDR3 length is 15 residues. J lost 6 bases, V lost 8 bases, and 17 bases had no gene match. The CDR3 loop is CSTPAWEGGADTQYF. Here the CDR3 DNA reads TGCAGCACCCCCGCGTGGGAGGGAGGCGCTGATACGCAGTATTTT.

The genes are TRBV7-2 and TRBJ1-5; 8 nucleotides line up with TRBD1. V was pared by 3 bases and J by 4 bases, with 11 bases of the junction left unmatched. Germline-derived CDR1 and CDR2 are SGHTA and FQGNSA. The CDR3 is 17 residues long. The CDR3, as DNA: TGTGCCAGCAGCTTGACAGGGGCCGCCACTAGGAATCAGCCCCAGCATTTT. It yields the protein CASSLTGAATRNQPQHF.

The chain recombines TRBV7-2 with TRBJ1-4; TRBD1 matches 8 bases. The germline V gene encodes CDR1 SGHTA and CDR2 FQGNSA. The J segment lost 8 bases and the V segment lost 3 bases, leaving 2 bases of the junction unmatched. The CDR3 has 13 amino acids. The CDR3 spells CASSFSGGEKLFF. The CDR3 DNA sequence: TGTGCCAGCAGCTTCTCAGGGGGCGAAAAACTGTTTTTT.

V usage is TRBV3-1 (or the pseudogene TRBV3-2) and J usage is TRBJ1-1; D uncertain. This CDR3 has 14 amino acids. V lost 3 bases, J lost 1 base, and 9 bases lay in between. Germline V gene data show CDR1 as LGHDT and CDR2 as YNNKEL (reference sequence). The CDR3 bases are TGTGCCAGCAGCCAGTCGGGTGCGAACACTGAAGCTTTCTTT. Its translation: CASSQSGANTEAFF.

V gene TRBV5-6 combines with J gene TRBJ1-4, with D uncertain. Germline V lookup: CDR1 SGHDT, CDR2 YYEEEE. The CDR3 extends over 16 amino acids. Between the trimmed V and J ends, which lost 0 bases and 3 bases, there was a span of 12 bases. The CDR3, as DNA: TGTGCCAGCAGCTTGGGAGGAGGCAGGTCTAATGAAAAACTGTTTTTT. Protein: CASSLGGGRSNEKLFF.

CDR3 sequence reads: CASSLQGPQPQHF. The CDR3 coding sequence is TGTGCCAGCAGTCTACAGGGACCTCAGCCCCAGCATTTT. V and J are TRBV27 and TRBJ1-5; tentative D call: TRBD1 (6 bases). Germline V gives CDR1 MNHEY, CDR2 SMNVEV (reference sequence). The CDR3 covers 13 residues. V lost 5 bases and J 6 bases, leaving 11 bases between the germline ends.

The rearrangement links TRBV24-1 to TRBJ2-3; no clear D. The CDR3 loop spans 16 amino acids. The V and J ends lost 4 bases and 0 bases respectively, with 13 bases between them. CDR1 KGHDR and CDR2 SFDVKD come from the germline V gene. The CDR3: CATSDPSEASTDTQYF. CDR3 bases: TGTGCCACCAGTGACCCCAGCGAAGCTAGCACAGATACGCAGTATTTT.

The V and J genes are TRBV6-5 and TRBJ1-5; unclear D gene. Germline CDR1 and CDR2: MNHEY and SVGAGI. V was cut by 7 bases and J by 0 bases, with 4 bases left in between. The length of the CDR3 is 12 residues. The CDR3 sequence: CASTSSNQPQHF. Written as DNA, the CDR3 is TGTGCCAGCACCAGTAGCAATCAGCCCCAGCATTTT.

This rearrangement joins TRBV14 to TRBJ2-7; TRBD2 is a possible D gene (7 bases). Germline CDR1 is SGHDN and CDR2 is FVKESK. V gave up 4 bases and J gave up 4 bases, with 17 bases separating them. The CDR3 covers 15 residues. The CDR3: CASSRRGARLYEQYF. The CDR3 region has the DNA TGTGCCAGCAGCCGCCGGGGGGCGCGTTTGTACGAGCAGTACTTC. Full variable domain (outside the CDR3, taken from reference TRBV14 and TRBJ2-7): EAGVTQFPSHSVIEKGQTVTLRCDPISGHDNLYWYRRVMGKEIKFLLHFVKESKQDESGMPNNRFLAERTGGTYSTLKVQPAELEDSGVYFCASSRRGARLYEQYFGPGTRLTVT.

The rearrangement uses TRBV18 and TRBJ2-7; TRBD1 agrees at 10 bases. Germline assignment: CDR1 KGHSH and CDR2 LQKENI. V shed 2 bases and J 3 bases; nucleotides not matched to a gene: 4. This CDR3 has 15 amino acids. The CDR3 nucleotides are TGTGCCAGCTCACCAACCGGGACAGGGGACTACGAGCAGTACTTC. Translated: CASSPTGTGDYEQYF.

This clone was seen a single time. V usage is TRBV5-1 and J usage is TRBJ1-6; the D gene is possibly TRBD1 (5 bases). Trimming removed 2 bases at V and 2 bases at J, with 11 bases between. Germline V lookup: CDR1 SGHRS, CDR2 YFSETQ. The CDR3 totals 16 residues. The CDR3 loop reads CASSLTGLTYNSPLHF. CDR3 DNA sequence: TGCGCCAGCAGCTTAACAGGTCTTACCTATAATTCACCCCTCCACTTT.

A few counts support this clone. The rearrangement uses TRBV28 and TRBJ2-2; D gene uncertain. This CDR3 contains 12 residues. Germline V CDR1 and CDR2: MDHEN, SYDVKM. V dropped 7 bases and J dropped 0 bases, with 3 bases sitting between them. CDR3 bases: TGTGCCAGCACCACGAACACCGGGGAGCTGTTTTTT. Translating gives CASTTNTGELFF.

The chain is built from TRBV23-1 and TRBJ1-5; 9 bases match TRBD1. TRBV23-1 is classed as an ORF, of uncertain function. The J segment lost 4 bases and the V segment lost 8 bases, leaving 9 bases of the junction unmatched. The CDR3 covers 15 residues. CDR3 bases: TGCGCCAGCCGGGACAGGGTAAGGAGAAATCAGCCCCAGCATTTT. Amino acids: CASRDRVRRNQPQHF.

This clone was detected a few times. CDR3 DNA: TGTGCCAGCAGTGTCCTCTCCTACGAGCAGTACTTC. Protein: CASSVLSYEQYF. V is TRBV12-3 or TRBV12-4 and J is TRBJ2-7, with D hard to call. The CDR3 runs to 12 residues. Between the trimmed V and J ends, which lost 5 bases and 0 bases, there was a span of 5 bases.

This clone is a singleton in its sample. CDR3 sequence (DNA): TGTGCCAGTAGTATCCAACAGCTTGGCTATGGCTACACCTTC. The encoded protein is CASSIQQLGYGYTF. This chain joins TRBV19 and TRBJ1-2; D gene uncertain. The CDR3 is 14 residues long. Trimming cost V 3 bases and J 4 bases, with 12 bases left between them. Germline V lookup: CDR1 LNHDA, CDR2 SQIVND (reference sequence).

J is TRBJ1-1 and V is TRBV7-9, with 7 bases identical to TRBD1. The CDR3 runs to 14 residues. CDR1 and CDR2 (germline): SEHNR, FQNEAQ (reference sequence). J lost 6 bases, V lost 2 bases, and 6 bases had no gene match. CDR3 loop: CASSLPSGQSEAFF. In DNA form, the CDR3 reads TGTGCCAGCAGCTTACCTTCGGGACAGTCTGAAGCTTTCTTT.

The chain couples TRBV3-1 (or the pseudogene TRBV3-2) to TRBJ1-5; D possibly corresponds to TRBD1 (5 bases). V gave up 3 bases and J gave up 5 bases, with 14 bases separating them. The CDR3 is 15 amino acids. Per germline, CDR1 LGHDT and CDR2 YNNKEL (reference sequence). This CDR3 is CASSHGTWGDQPQHF. The CDR3 nucleotides read TGTGCCAGCAGCCACGGGACCTGGGGGGATCAGCCCCAGCATTTT.

This clone was picked up a small number of times. The chain couples TRBV2 to TRBJ1-3; weak D call: TRBD1 (6 bases). The CDR3 is 15 residues long. CDR1 and CDR2 (germline): SNHLY, FYNNEI. V lost 6 bases, J lost 0 bases, and 12 bases lay in between. Here the CDR3 DNA reads TGTGCCAGCAGAAGTGACAGGAGCTCTGGAAACACCATATATTTT. It yields the protein CASRSDRSSGNTIYF.